Following are 32 T cell receptor beta chains from one sample sequenced in a study of blood T cell repertoires in COVID-19. Clones were sequenced by immunoSEQ multiplex PCR, and TCRdb holds only the in-frame ones, with some missing. The sample includes 90,000 to 150,000 clones, over 65% seen only once; the top ten take under 0.95%. The specimen was peripheral blood. These receptors came from a human donor with acute or convalescent COVID-19. The donor label of this sample is uncertain.

The chain links TRBV7-9 to TRBJ1-3; 7 nucleotides line up with TRBD1. This CDR3 comprises 17 residues. V shed 4 bases, J shed 0 bases, and the junction held 9 bases outside the gene matches. Germline CDR1 reads SEHNR; CDR2 reads FQNEAQ (reference sequence). CDR3 residues: CASSSPAAGGSGNTIYF. In DNA, the CDR3 is TGTGCCAGCAGCTCCCCCGCGGCAGGGGGCTCTGGAAACACCATATATTTT. Drawing the rest from reference TRBV7-9 and TRBJ1-3, the complete variable domain is DTGVSQNPRHKITKRGQNVTFRCDPISEHNRLYWYRQTLGQGPEFLTYFQNEAQLEKSRLLSDRFSAERPKGSFSTLEIQRTEQGDSAMYLCASSSPAAGGSGNTIYFGEGSWLTVV.

A note on this clone: One base away lies a much larger clone, so this may be a sequencing read error. The rearrangement uses TRBV7-2 and TRBJ1-3, with D unresolved. In germline, CDR1 is SGHTA, CDR2 FQGNSA. The CDR3 runs to 12 residues. The V and J ends lost 2 bases and 4 bases respectively, with 3 bases between them. DNA of the CDR3: TGTGCCAGCAGCTTACAGGGAAACACCATATATTTT. Translating gives CASSLQGNTIYF.

The chain recombines TRBV28 with TRBJ2-1; TRBD1 agrees at 9 bases. J was trimmed by 1 base and V by 8 bases; bases with no gene match: 6. Per the germline V gene, CDR1 is MDHEN and CDR2 is SYDVKM. This CDR3 contains 15 residues. The CDR3 reads CASGLQGASYNEQFF. The CDR3 DNA reads as TGTGCCAGCGGTCTACAGGGGGCGTCCTACAATGAGCAGTTCTTC. Variable domain in full (rest from reference TRBV28 and TRBJ2-1): DVKVTQSSRYLVKRTGEKVFLECVQDMDHENMFWYRQDPGLGLRLIYFSYDVKMKEKGDIPEGYSVSREKKERFSLILESASTNQTSMYLCASGLQGASYNEQFFGPGTRLTVL.

V gene TRBV6-6 combines with J gene TRBJ1-2; TRBD1 matches 8 bases. Unmatched junction bases numbered 10, after V lost 7 bases and J lost 6 bases. Germline CDR1 reads MNHNY; CDR2 reads SVGAGI (reference sequence). The CDR3 sequence is 14 residues long. CDR3 loop: CASTRGQGVNGYTF. CDR3 bases: TGTGCCAGCACTCGTGGACAGGGCGTCAATGGCTACACCTTC.

This chain connects TRBV11-2 to TRBJ1-2; D gene uncertain. The CDR3 has 14 residues. In germline, CDR1 is SGHAT, CDR2 FQNNGV. The V end lost 2 bases, the J end lost 0 bases, and 7 bases lay between the germline ends. This chain's CDR3 is CASSLMLANYGYTF. The CDR3 DNA is TGTGCCAGCAGCTTAATGTTAGCTAACTATGGCTACACCTTC. Complete variable domain (other parts from reference TRBV11-2 and TRBJ1-2): EAGVAQSPRYKIIEKRQSVAFWCNPISGHATLYWYQQILGQGPKLLIQFQNNGVVDDSQLPKDRFSAERLKGVDSTLKIQPAKLEDSAVYLCASSLMLANYGYTFGSGTRLTVV.

This clone was picked up one time. J is TRBJ2-3 and V is TRBV7-2; perhaps TRBD1 as D (5 bases). CDR1 is SGHTA and CDR2 is FQGNSA in the germline V gene. The length of the CDR3 is 14 residues. Deletions cut 4 bases from V and 5 bases from J, with 13 bases between. The CDR3 protein is CASSSQSDRDTQYF. The DNA for the CDR3 is TGTGCCAGCAGCTCACAAAGTGACAGAGATACGCAGTATTTT.

This clone was picked up a small number of times. The chain has TRBV30 and TRBJ2-2; tentative D call: TRBD1 (6 bases). This CDR3 spans 14 amino acids. The V gene lost 1 base and the J gene lost 6 bases, with 12 bases spanning the gap. From germline, CDR1 is GTSNPN and CDR2 SVGIG (reference sequence). In nucleotides, the CDR3 is TGTGCCTGGAGTGGGGGGCCACGGGCCGGGGAGCTGTTTTTT. Protein product: CAWSGGPRAGELFF.

V gene TRBV7-9 combines with J gene TRBJ2-2; TRBD1 agrees at 7 bases. Germline V CDR1 and CDR2: SEHNR, FQNEAQ (reference sequence). The V and J ends lost 5 bases and 6 bases, in that order; junction bases with no gene match: 9. The CDR3 is 15 amino acids. The CDR3 loop reads CASSAPGQLPGELFF. The CDR3 DNA sequence: TGTGCCAGCAGCGCGCCGGGACAGCTCCCCGGGGAGCTGTTTTTT.

The chain combines TRBV2 with TRBJ1-5, with D possibly being TRBD1 (5 bases). This CDR3 comprises 16 residues. CDR1 is SNHLY and CDR2 is FYNNEI in the germline V gene. The V and J ends lost 2 bases and 6 bases respectively, with 17 bases between them. DNA of the CDR3: TGTGCCAGCAGTGAACGCCCGGGTCCCGGGGGTCAGCCCCAGCATTTT. Its translation is CASSERPGPGGQPQHF.

The rearrangement uses TRBV7-2 and TRBJ2-1; 13 bases map to TRBD2. With V trimmed by 3 bases and J by 11 bases, 4 bases remained unmatched. The CDR3 is made up of 14 amino acids. Germline V gives CDR1 SGHTA, CDR2 FQGNSA. This chain's CDR3 is CASSLGTSGAKQFF. CDR3 nucleotide sequence: TGTGCCAGCAGCTTGGGGACTAGCGGGGCCAAGCAGTTCTTC.

The V and J genes are TRBV29-1 and TRBJ1-2; D gene ambiguous. V was clipped by 6 bases and J by 0 bases, with 5 bases between them. The CDR3 has 11 residues. Germline V gene sequence: CDR1 SQVTM, CDR2 ANQGSEA. The CDR3 DNA sequence: TGCAGCGTGGGAGCTAACTATGGCTACACCTTC. Protein product: CSVGANYGYTF.

This rearrangement joins TRBV28 to TRBJ1-2, with TRBD1 matching over 9 bases. V shed 5 bases, J shed 6 bases, and the junction held 13 bases outside the gene matches. This CDR3 is 16 amino acids long. The germline V gene encodes CDR1 MDHEN and CDR2 SYDVKM. The CDR3 is CASSAASGTGWNGYTF. The CDR3 DNA follows: TGTGCCAGCAGTGCCGCGTCCGGGACAGGGTGGAATGGCTACACCTTC.

The rearrangement uses TRBV18 and TRBJ1-2; 7 nucleotides line up with TRBD1. With V trimmed by 7 bases and J by 2 bases, 4 bases remained unmatched. Germline V gene lookup returns CDR1 KGHSH and CDR2 LQKENI. The CDR3 has 13 amino acids. The chain's CDR3 is CASLGQANYGYTF. The CDR3 DNA sequence: TGTGCCAGCTTAGGACAGGCCAACTATGGCTACACCTTC.

V usage is TRBV18 and J usage is TRBJ1-4; TRBD1 aligns across 7 bases. CDR1 is KGHSH and CDR2 is LQKENI in the germline V gene. With 2 bases clipped from V and 3 bases from J, the junction kept 3 bases outside the gene matches. The CDR3 runs 15 residues. The CDR3 sequence is CASSPWDSPNEKLFF. For the CDR3, the DNA is TGTGCCAGCTCACCATGGGACAGTCCTAATGAAAAACTGTTTTTT.

This sequence joins TRBV10-3 and TRBJ2-3, with 16 bases fitting TRBD2. The CDR3 has 17 amino acids. Per the germline V gene, CDR1 is ENHRY and CDR2 is SYGVKD. Trimming took 2 bases from V and 4 from J; bases not matched to a gene: 3. This CDR3 is CAISEGGLAGGPDTQYF. CDR3 bases: TGTGCCATCAGTGAGGGGGGACTAGCGGGGGGGCCAGATACGCAGTATTTT.

J is TRBJ1-1 and V is TRBV28; D ambiguous. The CDR3 is 15 amino acids. V was clipped by 2 bases and J by 0 bases, with 10 bases between them. Germline CDR1 and CDR2: MDHEN and SYDVKM. As DNA, the CDR3 is TGTGCCAGCAGTTTACCAAGAGAGATGAACACTGAAGCTTTCTTT. It is translated as CASSLPREMNTEAFF.

The V call is TRBV14, the J call TRBJ2-2; no clear D gene. CDR1 SGHDN and CDR2 FVKESK come from the germline V gene. Trimming left V 5 bases short and J 7 bases short, with 17 bases between. This CDR3 contains 15 residues. The CDR3 DNA reads TGTGCCAGCAGCAACCTTCCGGTTCGCTACGGGGAGCTGTTTTTT. This sequence encodes CASSNLPVRYGELFF.

As regards this clone: This specimen includes other DNA sequences encoding the same CDR3. CDR3 DNA: TGTGCCAGCTCGCCAGGACAGGGGCTATCCTACGAGCAGTACTTC. Translated, it gives CASSPGQGLSYEQYF. This chain uses TRBV18 with TRBJ2-7; 9 bases align to TRBD1. V shed 6 bases and J 1 base; nucleotides not matched to a gene: 7. The CDR3 has 15 residues. Looked up from germline, CDR1 is KGHSH and CDR2 is LQKENI.

The chain couples TRBV30 to TRBJ1-5; no definite D call. V gave up 0 bases and J gave up 2 bases, with 11 bases separating them. Germline-derived CDR1 and CDR2 are GTSNPN and SVGIG (reference sequence). The CDR3 has 15 residues. The CDR3 nucleotides are TGTGCCTGGAGTGTACCTGGTTCGGGCAATCAGCCCCAGCATTTT. Translating gives CAWSVPGSGNQPQHF.

The rearrangement uses TRBV7-9 and TRBJ2-7; TRBD2 aligns across 9 bases. The CDR3 has 14 amino acids. CDR1 is SEHNR and CDR2 is FQNEAQ in the germline V gene (reference sequence). V lost 2 bases, J lost 3 bases, and 2 bases stayed unmatched. For the CDR3, the DNA is TGTGCCAGCAGCTTAAGGCGGGGGGGCTACGAGCAGTACTTC. Protein sequence: CASSLRRGGYEQYF.

V gene TRBV19 combines with J gene TRBJ2-2; tentatively, D is TRBD2 (6 bases). Trimming removed 3 bases from V and 5 bases from J, with 19 bases in between. Germline lookup yields CDR1 LNHDA and CDR2 SQIVND (reference sequence). The length of the CDR3 is 17 residues. In DNA form, the CDR3 reads TGTGCCAGTAGTATGGGGGAGGTTCGCGCGGGGACCGGGGAGCTGTTTTTT. Translated: CASSMGEVRAGTGELFF.

There are a few counts of this clone. CDR3 nucleotides: TGCGCCAGCAGCTACGACAGGGGAGGTTTGTTCGGGGAGCTGTTTTTT. It is translated as CASSYDRGGLFGELFF. V gene TRBV5-1 combines with J gene TRBJ2-2; 8 bases are a match to TRBD1. Germline V lookup: CDR1 SGHRS, CDR2 YFSETQ. The CDR3 is made up of 16 amino acids. V gave up 3 bases and J gave up 7 bases; unmatched junction bases: 11.

This clone was counted ten times or more. V is TRBV19 and J is TRBJ2-1; 12 nucleotides match TRBD1. The germline gives CDR1 LNHDA, CDR2 SQIVND (reference sequence). The CDR3 length is 16 residues. Trimming cost V 2 bases and J 9 bases; bases outside gene matches: 8. The chain's CDR3 is CASSIFLGQGATEQFF. DNA of the CDR3: TGTGCCAGTAGTATATTTCTGGGACAGGGGGCTACTGAGCAGTTCTTC.

The J gene is TRBJ1-1, the V gene TRBV10-3; 8 nucleotides line up with TRBD1. This CDR3 comprises 13 residues. Germline V gene data show CDR1 as ENHRY and CDR2 as SYGVKD. After removal of 10 bases from V and 1 base from J, the junction contained 5 bases not matched to a gene. CDR3: CATMDRENTEAFF. In DNA form, the CDR3 reads TGTGCCACCATGGACAGGGAGAACACTGAAGCTTTCTTT.

The rearrangement uses TRBV6-5 and TRBJ1-5; a possible D gene is TRBD1 (5 bases). CDR3 length equals 15 residues. Germline loops: CDR1 MNHEY, CDR2 SVGAGI. The V and J ends lost 7 bases and 2 bases respectively, with 15 bases between them. The DNA for the CDR3 is TGTGCCAGCATAAACTGGGAAGGGGGCAATCAGCCCCAGCATTTT. Its protein product is CASINWEGGNQPQHF.

The chain has TRBV7-9 and TRBJ2-7, with 7 positions matching TRBD1. J lost 2 bases, V lost 5 bases, and 6 bases had no gene match. The CDR3 has 14 residues. Germline-derived CDR1 and CDR2 are SEHNR and FQNEAQ (reference sequence). As DNA, the CDR3 is TGTGCCAGCAGCCCCGACAGGGTACCCTACGAGCAGTACTTC. It codes for CASSPDRVPYEQYF. Together with reference TRBV7-9 and TRBJ2-7, the CDR3 gives the full variable domain: DTGVSQNPRHKITKRGQNVTFRCDPISEHNRLYWYRQTLGQGPEFLTYFQNEAQLEKSRLLSDRFSAERPKGSFSTLEIQRTEQGDSAMYLCASSPDRVPYEQYFGPGTRLTVT.

The chain uses TRBV2 and TRBJ2-3; D is perhaps TRBD1 (6 bases). V was trimmed by 5 bases and J by 5 bases, leaving 11 bases between them. Germline-derived CDR1 and CDR2 are SNHLY and FYNNEI. There are 13 residues in the CDR3. This CDR3 reads CASSLIGGDTQYF. In DNA, the CDR3 is TGTGCCAGCAGTCTCATAGGGGGAGATACGCAGTATTTT.

There are many counts of this clone. The chain uses TRBV4-2 and TRBJ1-6, with TRBD1 matching 9 bases. CDR1 LGHNA and CDR2 YNFKEQ come from the germline V gene. The CDR3 is 15 amino acids. After removal of 4 bases from V and 9 bases from J, the junction contained 7 bases not matched to a gene. CDR3 nucleotide sequence: TGTGCCAGCAGCCCGGGACAGGGTATAGTTTCACCCCTCCACTTT. This gives the protein CASSPGQGIVSPLHF.

The CDR3 loop is CASSEGTAHQPQHF. The CDR3 DNA reads TGTGCCAGCAGTGAAGGGACAGCGCATCAGCCCCAGCATTTT. This chain connects TRBV6-1 to TRBJ1-5, with TRBD1 as a possible D gene (6 bases). The CDR3 extends over 14 amino acids. Per the germline V gene, CDR1 is MNHNS and CDR2 is SASEGT. V lost 1 base and J 5 bases, leaving 9 bases between the germline ends.

This clone has just one count. The chain couples TRBV24-1 to TRBJ1-2; 7 bases line up with TRBD1. CDR1 is KGHDR, CDR2 SFDVKD, per germline. Germline trimming cut 2 bases from V and 8 bases from J; bases unmatched to any gene: 4. This CDR3 comprises 13 residues. CDR3 region: CATSDYRGNGYTF. The CDR3 DNA reads TGTGCCACCAGTGATTACAGGGGTAACGGCTACACCTTC.

The chain recombines TRBV29-1 with TRBJ2-7; TRBD1 aligns across 8 bases. CDR1 and CDR2 from the germline V gene are SQVTM and ANQGSEA. V trimming: 5 bases; J trimming: 1 base; junction bases outside the gene matches: 4. This CDR3 has 13 residues. CDR3: CSVRTGKSYEQYF. In nucleotides, the CDR3 is TGCAGCGTTCGGACAGGGAAGTCCTACGAGCAGTACTTC.

The CDR3 loop is CAWSVRGDEAFF. The CDR3 DNA reads as TGTGCCTGGAGTGTACGGGGGGATGAAGCTTTCTTT. V is TRBV30 and J is TRBJ1-1; D perhaps matches TRBD1 (5 bases). Germline CDR1 and CDR2: GTSNPN and SVGIG (reference sequence). V dropped 0 bases and J dropped 7 bases, with 9 bases sitting between them. This CDR3 comprises 12 residues.